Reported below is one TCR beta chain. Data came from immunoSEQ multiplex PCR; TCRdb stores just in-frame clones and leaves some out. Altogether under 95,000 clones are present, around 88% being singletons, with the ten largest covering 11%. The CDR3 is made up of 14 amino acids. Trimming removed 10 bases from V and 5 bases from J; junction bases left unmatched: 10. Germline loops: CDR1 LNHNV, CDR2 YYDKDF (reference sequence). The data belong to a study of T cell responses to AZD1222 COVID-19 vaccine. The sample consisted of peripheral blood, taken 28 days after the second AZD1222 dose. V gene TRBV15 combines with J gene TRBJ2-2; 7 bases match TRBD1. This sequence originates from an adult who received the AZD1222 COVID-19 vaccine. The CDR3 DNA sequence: TGTGCCATAAAGCTGGGACAGATTACCGGGGAGCTGTTTTTT. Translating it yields CAIKLGQITGELFF.